The next 21 T cell receptor beta chains were all read from a single sample in a study of Tregs in tolerant kidney transplant recipients. Profiling relied on immunoSEQ multiplex PCR, and the TCRdb table lists in-frame clones only, not all of them. The table shows about 240,000 clones, with about 80% occurring only once. The sample taken for sequencing was CD4+ T cells from blood. These TCRs come from a human donor in good health.

V and J are TRBV7-9 and TRBJ2-5; no firm D call. This CDR3 spans 15 amino acids. V lost 5 bases and J lost 0, with 13 bases in between. The V gene's germline CDR1 is SEHNR and CDR2 FQNEAQ (reference sequence). CDR3 sequence reads: CASSASRMNQETQYF. CDR3 nucleotide sequence: TGTGCCAGCAGCGCCTCCCGGATGAACCAAGAGACCCAGTACTTC. Full variable domain (rest looked up from reference TRBV7-9 and TRBJ2-5): DTGVSQNPRHKITKRGQNVTFRCDPISEHNRLYWYRQTLGQGPEFLTYFQNEAQLEKSRLLSDRFSAERPKGSFSTLEIQRTEQGDSAMYLCASSASRMNQETQYFGPGTRLLVL.

The gene calls are TRBV5-1 and TRBJ2-3; 8 bases line up with TRBD1. CDR3 length: 16 amino acids. Per germline, CDR1 SGHRS and CDR2 YFSETQ. V shed 6 bases, J shed 3 bases, and the junction held 12 bases outside the gene matches. The CDR3 protein is CASTLKTGGETDTQYF. CDR3 in DNA: TGCGCCAGCACCCTAAAAACAGGGGGTGAAACAGATACGCAGTATTTT.

The chain has TRBV11-2 and TRBJ1-4; D is ambiguous. From germline, CDR1 is SGHAT and CDR2 FQNNGV. The CDR3 extends over 13 amino acids. V was shortened by 0 bases and J by 8 bases, with 7 bases between the two germline ends. CDR3 in DNA: TGTGCCAGCAGCTTAGATCTGGGGGAAAAACTGTTTTTT. Its translation is CASSLDLGEKLFF.

The CDR3 region is CASSRGAGLAGDTQYF. The DNA for the CDR3 is TGTGCCAGCTCACGCGGAGCGGGACTAGCGGGCGATACGCAGTATTTT. V and J are TRBV18 and TRBJ2-3, with TRBD2 identical over 12 bases. The CDR3 is 16 amino acids. With 4 bases clipped from V and 6 bases from J, the junction kept 8 bases outside the gene matches. Per germline, CDR1 KGHSH and CDR2 LQKENI.

A word on this clone: At one boundary the junction diverges from the germline segment, which might be a read error. This chain links TRBV9 with TRBJ1-5; D possibly corresponds to TRBD1 (5 bases). Germline assignment: CDR1 SGDLS and CDR2 YYNGEE. The CDR3 is 14 amino acids. CDR3 protein: CARSGGVSNQPQHF. The CDR3 coding sequence is TGTGCCCGCAGCGGGGGGGTAAGCAATCAGCCCCAGCATTTT.

The DNA of the CDR3 is TGCGCCAGCGAAGACTGGACGGCGAACACCGGGGAGCTGTTTTTT. Amino acids: CASEDWTANTGELFF. The gene calls are TRBV4-1 and TRBJ2-2; D gene uncertain. CDR1 is MGHRA, CDR2 YSYEKL, per germline. Trimming cost V 8 bases and J 0 bases, with 13 bases left between them. This CDR3 contains 15 residues.

This chain joins TRBV2 and TRBJ2-2; D remains unclear. With 4 bases removed from V and 5 bases from J, the gap between germline ends came to 5 bases. Germline CDR1 and CDR2: SNHLY and FYNNEI. The CDR3 consists of 12 residues. CDR3 sequence reads: CASSVGTGELFF. The CDR3 nucleotides are TGTGCCAGCAGTGTAGGGACCGGGGAGCTGTTTTTT.

This clone was counted once. The gene calls are TRBV6-6 and TRBJ1-6; TRBD1 might be the D (6 bases). The germline V gene encodes CDR1 MNHNY and CDR2 SVGAGI (reference sequence). The CDR3 covers 13 residues. Trimming left V 6 bases short and J 7 bases short, with 10 bases between. In DNA form, the CDR3 reads TGTGCCAGCAGCTTAACAGGGAATTCACCCCTCCACTTT. It codes for CASSLTGNSPLHF.

The chain recombines TRBV11-3 with TRBJ1-2; 7 bases are a match to TRBD1. The germline V gene has CDR1 SGHNT and CDR2 YENEEA. The J segment lost 2 bases and the V segment lost 5 bases, leaving 11 bases of the junction unmatched. The CDR3 contains 16 residues. CDR3: CASSLARGTANYGYTF. The CDR3 coding sequence is TGTGCCAGCAGCCTTGCCAGAGGGACAGCAAACTATGGCTACACCTTC.

The count of this clone is one. This sequence joins TRBV19 and TRBJ2-7, with D perhaps TRBD1 or TRBD2 (5 bases each). The V gene's germline CDR1 is LNHDA and CDR2 SQIVND (reference sequence). The CDR3 runs to 15 residues. Trimming removed 5 bases from V and 2 bases from J, with 16 bases in between. The DNA of the CDR3 is TGTGCCAGTAGTCAGAGGGGTGGCGCACCCTACGAGCAGTACTTC. It yields the protein CASSQRGGAPYEQYF.

The V and J genes are TRBV4-1 and TRBJ2-7, with TRBD1 matching 9 bases. V dropped 1 base and J dropped 7; count of bases not matched to a gene: 11. CDR3 size: 16 residues. Germline CDR1 reads MGHRA; CDR2 reads YSYEKL. CDR3 region: CASSQVVRTGAREQYF. CDR3 DNA: TGCGCCAGCAGCCAAGTAGTGCGGACAGGGGCGAGGGAGCAGTACTTC.

V is TRBV13 and J is TRBJ2-1, with 10 nucleotides matching TRBD2. This CDR3 region has 22 residues. After removal of 5 bases from V and 1 base from J, the junction contained 23 bases not matched to a gene. CDR1 PRHDT and CDR2 FYEKMQ come from the germline V gene (reference sequence). The CDR3 spells CASSPQTVILAGARRSYNEQFF. The CDR3 nucleotides read TGTGCCAGCAGCCCCCAGACGGTTATCCTAGCGGGGGCCCGTCGGTCCTACAATGAGCAGTTCTTC.

The rearrangement links TRBV27 to TRBJ2-2, with D perhaps given as TRBD1 or TRBD2 (6 bases each). Between the trimmed V and J ends, which lost 9 bases and 4 bases, there was a span of 18 bases. Germline V gene data show CDR1 as MNHEY and CDR2 as SMNVEV (reference sequence). There are 15 residues in the CDR3. CDR3 nucleotides: TGTGCCAGTGCCGAGGGGGGAGATATCACCGGGGAGCTGTTTTTT. It encodes CASAEGGDITGELFF.

The V and J genes are TRBV27 and TRBJ1-1; 7 bases are shared with TRBD1. The CDR3 runs 15 residues. From germline, CDR1 is MNHEY and CDR2 SMNVEV (reference sequence). Losses at the gene ends were 0 bases for V and 4 bases for J; bases not matched to a gene: 5. DNA of the CDR3: TGTGCCAGCAGTTTATCACCCTCAGGGGGCACTGAAGCTTTCTTT. Its protein product is CASSLSPSGGTEAFF.

V gene TRBV2 combines with J gene TRBJ2-3; D is undetermined. Germline V gene data show CDR1 as SNHLY and CDR2 as FYNNEI. Trimming took off 2 bases at V and 8 bases at J, with 11 bases between the two ends. The length of the CDR3 is 13 residues. CDR3 sequence (DNA): TGTGCCAGCAGTGAATCCCTTGAAAGTACGCAGTATTTT. Its protein product is CASSESLESTQYF.

This clone was seen just once. The J gene is TRBJ1-4, the V gene TRBV29-1, with D tentatively TRBD1 (5 bases). Germline V lookup: CDR1 SQVTM, CDR2 ANQGSEA. CDR3 length: 15 residues. V was cut by 0 bases and J by 8 bases, with 16 bases left in between. The CDR3 reads CSVEDKEGVGEKLFF. CDR3 DNA: TGCAGCGTTGAAGATAAAGAAGGGGTAGGGGAAAAACTGTTTTTT. The variable domain in full, with the rest retrieved from reference TRBV29-1 and TRBJ1-4, is SAVISQKPSRDICQRGTSLTIQCQVDSQVTMMFWYRQQPGQSLTLIATANQGSEATYESGFVIDKFPISRPNLTFSTLTVSNMSPEDSSIYLCSVEDKEGVGEKLFFGSGTQLSVL.

CDR3 sequence (DNA): TGTGCCAGCAGCGTAGGATCGGGGGAGACCCAGTACTTC. Amino acid sequence: CASSVGSGETQYF. The rearrangement joins TRBV9 to TRBJ2-5, with D perhaps matching TRBD2 (5 bases). V lost 0 bases and J lost 5, with 8 bases in between. This CDR3 has 13 residues. Germline CDR1 is SGDLS and CDR2 is YYNGEE.

The chain is built from TRBV7-3 and TRBJ2-1; 10 bases line up with TRBD1. Germline values: CDR1 SGHTA, CDR2 FQGTGA. This CDR3 has 14 amino acids. The trim removed 4 bases at V and 6 bases at J, leaving 3 bases unmatched. The CDR3 DNA follows: TGTGCCAGCAGCTCGGGACAGGGGAGCAATGAGCAGTTCTTC. The encoded protein is CASSSGQGSNEQFF.

The J gene is TRBJ2-1, the V gene TRBV5-1; 11 bases are a match to TRBD2. The V segment lost 4 bases and the J segment 2 bases; nucleotides outside the gene matches: 5. The CDR3 extends over 16 amino acids. Per the germline V gene, CDR1 is SGHRS and CDR2 is YFSETQ. DNA of the CDR3: TGCGCCAGCAGCGCCCGACTAGCGGGACCCTACAATGAGCAGTTCTTC. Protein product: CASSARLAGPYNEQFF.

This chain joins TRBV9 and TRBJ2-7, with 8 bases fitting TRBD2. This CDR3 has 14 residues. Germline lookup yields CDR1 SGDLS and CDR2 YYNGEE. V shed 0 bases, J shed 4 bases, and the junction held 3 bases outside the gene matches. The CDR3 spells CASSVDSGVYEQYF. The CDR3 bases are TGTGCCAGCAGCGTAGATAGCGGGGTTTACGAGCAGTACTTC.

The J gene is TRBJ2-7, the V gene TRBV11-2; the match to TRBD2 covers 9 bases. J gave up 3 bases and V 3 bases, and 9 bases lay outside the gene matches. The CDR3 consists of 16 residues. Germline CDR1 reads SGHAT; CDR2 reads FQNNGV. CDR3 bases: TGTGCCAGCAGCTTCTACCGAGCGGGAGGCCTCTACGAGCAGTACTTC. Amino acid sequence: CASSFYRAGGLYEQYF.